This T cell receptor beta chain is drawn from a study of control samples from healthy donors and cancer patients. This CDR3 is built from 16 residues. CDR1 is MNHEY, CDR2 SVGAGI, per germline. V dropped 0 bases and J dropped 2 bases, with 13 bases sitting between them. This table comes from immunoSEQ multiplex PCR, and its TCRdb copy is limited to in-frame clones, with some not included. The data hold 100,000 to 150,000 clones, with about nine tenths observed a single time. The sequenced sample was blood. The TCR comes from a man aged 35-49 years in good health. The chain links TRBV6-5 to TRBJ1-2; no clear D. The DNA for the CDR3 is TGTGCCAGCAGTTACTCTGTTAGAGTTGGGAACTATGGCTACACCTTC. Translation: CASSYSVRVGNYGYTF.